This T cell receptor (beta chain) was found in a study of T cells after yellow fever vaccination. For the study at large: In the case of low-cell-number fractions, SMART-Seq v4 Ultra Low Input was used for preparation.

TCR cDNA, made by 5'RACE template switching, carried an added universal primer site and UMIs. One entry per CDR3 protein, called by TCRdb with MiXCR from the 5' RACE reads. This table holds over 45,000 distinct CDR3 sequences, roughly 6.9% found once. Only a few counts were recorded for this clonotype. The antigen is not known. The study, taken as a whole, reports: Faster peaking, at day 5 versus 15, marked a secondary response that was weaker.

This TCR was sampled from a man aged 18 to 29 who received the YFV17D yellow fever vaccine. Sample: CD8+ T cells sorted from PBMCs, taken on the day of the first yellow fever vaccination.

CDR3 nucleotides: TGTGCCAGCAGGCCCTCCTCTGACACTCCCAGGCTAGCGGGGGGACCGAACACCGGGGAGCTGTTTTTT. It is translated as CASRPSSDTPRLAGGPNTGELFF. This chain uses TRBV7-2 with TRBJ2-2; 11 nucleotides agree with TRBD2. The trim removed 6 bases at V and 0 bases at J, leaving 24 bases unmatched. CDR1 SGHTA and CDR2 FQGNSA come from the germline V gene. The CDR3 is made up of 23 amino acids.